The clone carrying this TCR beta chain showed up many times. Its antigen is not known. This sample was included in a study of T cells in Graves' hyperthyroidism and ophthalmopathy. Overall study findings and caveats: The model forecast ophthalmopathy, anticipating it by a median roughly 6.3 months before onset.

The study included ophthalmopathy patients with Clinical Activity Score at least 3, NOSPECS grade at least 4 and duration under 3 months. There were TCR beta CDR3 regions amplified from RNA transcripts. RT-PCR in the first round (using the HTBI primer set) targeted the TCR CDR3. TCRdb re-called the multiplex PCR reads with MiXCR, one entry per CDR3 protein. Among about 640,000 distinct CDR3 sequences listed, approximately 14% were seen once. Germline V gene sequence: CDR1 SEHNR, CDR2 FQNEAQ (reference sequence). The CDR3 extends over 16 amino acids. The V and J ends lost 5 bases and 5 bases respectively, with 21 bases between them.

The source is a woman in her fifties or sixties with Graves' ophthalmopathy. The V gene is TRBV7-9, the J gene TRBJ1-2; D gene unclear. Sequenced input: blood. Here the CDR3 reads CASSPWTGRVLYGYTF. In nucleotides, the CDR3 is TGTGCCAGCAGCCCTTGGACCGGTCGGGTCCTATATGGCTACACCTTC.